The source of this T cell receptor beta chain is a study of shared clonotypes between healthy human individuals. For unsorted PBMC, approximately 290 ng DNA per replicate equaled 32,000 or so T cell genomes. TCRdb's copy holds only in-frame clones and misses some; the assay was immunoSEQ multiplex PCR. The repertoire holds about half a million clones, with around 85% as singletons. In germline, CDR1 is MGHDK, CDR2 SYGVNS. V gave up 6 bases and J gave up 4 bases, with 16 bases separating them. The CDR3 totals 14 residues. The table lists this clone with a count of one. Only one base separates this from a far larger clonotype, so it likely reflects a read error.

The chain joins TRBV25-1 to TRBJ2-7; D ambiguous. Source material: PBMCs. This sequence originates from a middle-aged woman in good health. Some clones in this sample may be carry-over from other donors' samples. CDR3 bases: TGTGCCAGCAGACCCCCGGTAGGCTCTTACGAGCAGTACTTC. It yields the protein CASRPPVGSYEQYF.